This T cell receptor beta chain is drawn from a study of vaccination and CD4 T cells after COVID-19. On the study more broadly: Testing by nasal swab PCR showed convalescent patients to be SARS-CoV-2 positive; about nine were mild and one was severe. Post-COVID draws came a median roughly 100 days after diagnosis (range 35 to 161).

The Oncomine TCR Beta short-read assay was what sequenced the DNA obtained from cultured CD4+ T cells. TCRdb re-called the PCR reads with MiXCR, one entry per CDR3 protein. The data show about 21,000 distinct CDR3 sequences, 70% seen once. The CDR3 covers 13 residues. Germline V gives CDR1 DFQATT, CDR2 SNEGSKA (reference sequence). V dropped 0 bases and J dropped 3 bases, with 6 bases sitting between them. Comment on this clonotype: As yet, its antigen is unknown.

Regarding treatment: roughly 10-day PBMC culture with coronavirus spike peptide pools or control peptides (ViraFEST assay). Per-well cultures of 2 million to 2.5 million PBMCs received 8.5 to 10 IU/ml IL-2 and approximately 9.4 ug/ml peptide pools. Half of the medium was exchanged for fresh IL-2 medium, first on day 3 and then on day 7. This chain links TRBV20-1 with TRBJ2-4, with D uncertain. The sequenced sample was CD4+ T cells from blood, cultured in vitro. The sequence was obtained from a human donor who had recovered from COVID-19. This CDR3 is CSARDLGKNIQYF. DNA of the CDR3: TGCAGTGCTAGAGATCTTGGCAAAAACATTCAGTACTTC.